A single sample is the source of the 3 T cell receptor beta chains below, sequenced in a study of blood T cell repertoires in COVID-19. Clones were read by immunoSEQ multiplex PCR, and TCRdb kept only the in-frame ones, dropping some. The sample carries approximately 220,000 clones, around 90% recorded once. Sequenced input: PBMCs or T cells enriched from blood (not recorded which). These receptors all come from a man aged 25 to 45 who had recovered from COVID-19.

The chain has TRBV6-5 and TRBJ1-1; a weak D match, TRBD1 (6 bases). CDR1 and CDR2 from the germline V gene are MNHEY and SVGAGI. Between the trimmed V and J ends, which lost 5 bases and 4 bases, there was a span of 14 bases. CDR3 length: 14 residues. The chain's CDR3 is CASSPKGGATEAFF. The CDR3 nucleotides read TGTGCCAGCAGTCCTAAAGGGGGGGCCACTGAAGCTTTCTTT.

The chain carries TRBV9 and TRBJ1-4, with D perhaps matching TRBD1 (5 bases). CDR1 and CDR2 from the germline V gene are SGDLS and YYNGEE. The V end lost 0 bases, the J end lost 0 bases, and 12 bases lay between the germline ends. The CDR3 is 17 amino acids. In DNA form, the CDR3 reads TGTGCCAGCAGCGTAGCCGCGGGGCCGACAACTAATGAAAAACTGTTTTTT. Translated, it gives CASSVAAGPTTNEKLFF.

The rearrangement joins TRBV13 to TRBJ1-1, with D tentatively TRBD1 (5 bases). Germline lookup yields CDR1 PRHDT and CDR2 FYEKMQ (reference sequence). Trimming removed 5 bases from V and 4 bases from J, with 14 bases in between. The CDR3 totals 14 residues. The CDR3 loop reads CASSPSHGGTEAFF. CDR3 nucleotides: TGTGCCAGCAGCCCTTCTCACGGGGGCACTGAAGCTTTCTTT.